These T cell receptor beta chains were read from a single sample in a study of early T cells in non-severe SARS-CoV-2 infection. From the 5' RACE reads, TCRdb called clonotypes with MiXCR, one entry per CDR3 protein. The sample holds 100,000 to 150,000 distinct CDR3 sequences, under 15% seen once. Sequenced sample: whole blood. The source is an adult who was a healthcare worker with PCR-confirmed SARS-CoV-2 infection or an uninfected control (not recorded which). CDR3s include the opening cysteine and the closing phenylalanine or tryptophan. D genes are given only for firm matches. Clone sizes are given selectively: once, few, many, or a class where the clone is expanded.

v_gene: TRBV10-3; abundance: -; d_gene: -; j_gene: TRBJ2-3; CDR3nt: TGTGCCATCAGTGATTTCTCCGGGGGCACAGATACGCAGTATTTT; CDR3aa: CAISDFSGGTDTQYF
v_gene: TRBV11-2; abundance: few; d_gene: -; j_gene: TRBJ2-7; CDR3nt: TGTGCCAGCAGCGGGCGGGATCCCCCCTACGAGCAGTACTTC; CDR3aa: CASSGRDPPYEQYF
v_gene: TRBV5-1; abundance: few; d_gene: TRBD1; j_gene: TRBJ1-1; CDR3nt: TGCGCCAGCAGCTCCGGGACAGGGGGCGCTTATGAAGCTTTCTTT; CDR3aa: CASSSGTGGAYEAFF
v_gene: TRBV3-1; abundance: -; d_gene: TRBD1; j_gene: TRBJ1-2; CDR3nt: TGTGCCAGCAGCCAAGTGTGGGACAGGGGCCGTAAGAAATATGGCTACACCTTC; CDR3aa: CASSQVWDRGRKKYGYTF
v_gene: TRBV20-1; abundance: few; d_gene: -; j_gene: TRBJ1-2; CDR3nt: TGCAGTGTCCCGGGGAAAAGGGACTATGGCTACACCTTC; CDR3aa: CSVPGKRDYGYTF
v_gene: TRBV29-1; abundance: many; d_gene: -; j_gene: TRBJ1-2; CDR3nt: TGCAGCGTTGAAGATTCAAACTATGGCTACACCTTC; CDR3aa: CSVEDSNYGYTF
v_gene: TRBV4-2; abundance: once; d_gene: TRBD2; j_gene: TRBJ2-1; CDR3nt: TGTGCCAGCAGCCTCCCGGGAGGGTCCTACAATGAGCAGTTCTTC; CDR3aa: CASSLPGGSYNEQFF
v_gene: TRBV28; abundance: -; d_gene: -; j_gene: TRBJ2-7; CDR3nt: TGTGCCAGCAGTTTATACGGCGAGCAGTACTTC; CDR3aa: CASSLYGEQYF
v_gene: TRBV29-1; abundance: many; d_gene: TRBD1; j_gene: TRBJ1-1; CDR3nt: TGCAGCGGAGGGTCAGGGGGAGCTGAAGCTTTCTTT; CDR3aa: CSGGSGGAEAFF
v_gene: TRBV14; abundance: many; d_gene: TRBD1; j_gene: TRBJ1-6; CDR3nt: TGTGCCAGCAGCCAACGTTCAGGACAGGGTCGTTCACCCCTCCACTTT; CDR3aa: CASSQRSGQGRSPLHF
v_gene: TRBV6-6; abundance: many; d_gene: TRBD1; j_gene: TRBJ2-7; CDR3nt: TGTGCCAGCAGGGAACCGGGACAGGGGGCCCACGAGCAGTACTTC; CDR3aa: CASREPGQGAHEQYF
v_gene: TRBV3-1; abundance: -; d_gene: -; j_gene: TRBJ1-3; CDR3nt: TGTGCCAGCAGCCAAGTTGTCGGCGGAAACACCATATATTTT; CDR3aa: CASSQVVGGNTIYF
v_gene: TRBV6-5; abundance: -; d_gene: TRBD1; j_gene: TRBJ1-2; CDR3nt: TGTGCCAGCACCGCTCTAAGGACAGGGGGCGGCTACACCTTC; CDR3aa: CASTALRTGGGYTF
v_gene: TRBV10-3; abundance: few; d_gene: -; j_gene: TRBJ2-2; CDR3nt: TGTGCCGTTTCGAACACCGGGGAGCTGTTTTTT; CDR3aa: CAVSNTGELFF
v_gene: TRBV12-3/TRBV12-4; abundance: -; d_gene: TRBD1; j_gene: TRBJ2-2; CDR3nt: TGTGCCAGCAGTCCCCAGGGGGTATACACCGGGGAGCTGTTTTTT; CDR3aa: CASSPQGVYTGELFF
v_gene: TRBV11-2; abundance: many; d_gene: -; j_gene: TRBJ1-1; CDR3nt: TGTGCCAGCAGCTTGGGGACTACTTTGGCTGAAGCTTTCTTT; CDR3aa: CASSLGTTLAEAFF
v_gene: TRBV5-4; abundance: -; d_gene: TRBD1; j_gene: TRBJ1-4; CDR3nt: TGTGCCAGCAGCTTGCTCGGACAGGAAGGCGAAAAACTGTTTTTT; CDR3aa: CASSLLGQEGEKLFF
v_gene: TRBV5-1; abundance: -; d_gene: TRBD1; j_gene: TRBJ1-1; CDR3nt: TGCGCCAGCAGCTTGACGACAGGGGTGACTGAAGCTTTCTTT; CDR3aa: CASSLTTGVTEAFF
v_gene: TRBV5-1; abundance: few; d_gene: -; j_gene: TRBJ2-2; CDR3nt: TGCGCCAGCAGCTTGGACCCGGGGGTGACCGGGGAGCTGTTTTTT; CDR3aa: CASSLDPGVTGELFF
v_gene: TRBV30; abundance: many; d_gene: -; j_gene: TRBJ2-7; CDR3nt: TGTGCCTGGAGTCCCGAGTCAGAGGGCCTTACCTACGAGCAGTACTTC; CDR3aa: CAWSPESEGLTYEQYF
v_gene: TRBV6-5; abundance: many; d_gene: -; j_gene: TRBJ2-4; CDR3nt: TGTGCCAGCAGGATGAATCTGCAAAACATTCAGTACTTC; CDR3aa: CASRMNLQNIQYF
v_gene: TRBV5-5; abundance: -; d_gene: -; j_gene: TRBJ1-3; CDR3nt: TGTGCCAGCAGCTTGGAACTGTTCTCTGGAAACACCATATATTTT; CDR3aa: CASSLELFSGNTIYF
v_gene: TRBV6-1; abundance: -; d_gene: TRBD1; j_gene: TRBJ1-1; CDR3nt: TGTGCCAGCAGTGTAGGACAGGGTAGGCGTGAAGCTTTCTTT; CDR3aa: CASSVGQGRREAFF
v_gene: TRBV30; abundance: few; d_gene: TRBD1; j_gene: TRBJ1-6; CDR3nt: TGTGCCTGGAGCTTCGGACAGGAAAATTCACCCCTCCACTTT; CDR3aa: CAWSFGQENSPLHF
v_gene: TRBV7-9; abundance: -; d_gene: -; j_gene: TRBJ1-6; CDR3nt: TGTGCCAGCAGCTTAGCGGCTTCGGGACGAGTCGGTCCCCTCCACTTT; CDR3aa: CASSLAASGRVGPLHF